Below, 23 T cell receptor beta chains from the same sample are listed, as sequenced in a study of CD8 T cells in Susac syndrome. RNA in amounts of roughly 0.5 to 1 ug was reverse transcribed with random hexamers. Using its own MiXCR run on the immunoSEQ multiplex PCR reads, TCRdb lists one record per CDR3 protein. The sample comprises under 200,000 distinct CDR3 sequences, roughly 90% of which are singletons, and around 0.079% rests with the top ten. The sequencing sample was made of CD4+ T cells from PBMCs. These receptors originate from a human donor with Susac syndrome.

The count of this clonotype is one. J is TRBJ2-3 and V is TRBV18; 11 bases line up with TRBD1. The CDR3 is 15 residues long. Per germline, CDR1 KGHSH and CDR2 LQKENI. The ends lost 1 base at V and 5 bases at J; junction bases unmatched: 2. DNA of the CDR3: TGTGCCAGCTCACCACGGACAGGGGGCCAAGATACGCAGTATTTT. This codes for CASSPRTGGQDTQYF.

This chain joins TRBV12-3 or TRBV12-4 and TRBJ2-5, with 11 bases that match TRBD2. The CDR3 extends over 14 amino acids. V shed 6 bases and J 5 bases; nucleotides not matched to a gene: 5. The CDR3 loop is CASRIAGGGETQYF. In nucleotides, the CDR3 is TGTGCCAGCAGGATAGCGGGAGGGGGTGAGACCCAGTACTTC.

The V and J genes are TRBV14 and TRBJ2-7; D gene unclear. Germline assignment: CDR1 SGHDN and CDR2 FVKESK. The CDR3 runs 19 residues. The V end was cut by 1 base, the J end by 5 bases, with 27 bases between. CDR3 DNA sequence: TGTGCCAGCAGCCAAGTAGACGTGATTAGGGCCCTAGGGTCGCACGAGCAGTACTTC. Translating it yields CASSQVDVIRALGSHEQYF.

J is TRBJ2-1 and V is TRBV19, with 9 bases fitting TRBD2. Trimming removed 3 bases from V and 7 bases from J; junction bases left unmatched: 1. This CDR3 comprises 13 residues. Per germline, CDR1 LNHDA and CDR2 SQIVND (reference sequence). The CDR3 DNA follows: TGTGCCAGTAGTATGACTAGCGGAAATGAGCAGTTCTTC. The encoded protein is CASSMTSGNEQFF.

The chain carries TRBV9 and TRBJ1-1, with a possible D match to TRBD1 (6 bases). This CDR3 has 19 amino acids. V shed 1 base and J shed 4 bases, with 26 bases lying between them. Germline loops: CDR1 SGDLS, CDR2 YYNGEE. The CDR3 reads CASSVTGGGGEILGTEAFF. CDR3 coding DNA: TGTGCCAGCAGCGTAACCGGGGGCGGGGGGGAAATTTTGGGCACTGAAGCTTTCTTT. Filled out from reference TRBV9 and TRBJ1-1, the complete variable domain reads DSGVTQTPKHLITATGQRVTLRCSPRSGDLSVYWYQQSLDQGLQFLIQYYNGEERAKGNILERFSAQQFPDLHSELNLSSLELGDSALYFCASSVTGGGGEILGTEAFFGQGTRLTVV.

The chain carries TRBV6-1 and TRBJ2-1, with 8 bases aligning to TRBD2. The CDR3 extends over 13 amino acids. Trimming took 11 bases from V and 4 from J; bases not matched to a gene: 7. Germline V gene lookup returns CDR1 MNHNS and CDR2 SASEGT. This CDR3 is CAGGGRLYNEQFF. The CDR3 DNA sequence: TGTGCCGGGGGCGGGAGGCTATACAATGAGCAGTTCTTC.

CDR3 DNA: TGTGCCAGCAGTTACTCACTTAATGAAAAACTGTTTTTT. Translating gives CASSYSLNEKLFF. This chain joins TRBV27 and TRBJ1-4; no clear D. CDR3 length: 13 amino acids. Germline CDR1 reads MNHEY; CDR2 reads SMNVEV (reference sequence). V shed 4 bases and J shed 4 bases, with 7 bases lying between them.

In the case of this clonotype: The junction differs from germline at one of its ends, possibly a read error. The chain couples TRBV6-2 or TRBV6-3 to TRBJ2-7, with 8 bases lining up with TRBD2. CDR1 is MNHEY, CDR2 SVGEGT, per germline. The CDR3 runs 16 residues. The DNA of the CDR3 is TGTGCCAGCAGTTACACCCGAAGTCGGGGGGGAAGAGAGCGGTACTTC. Translation: CASSYTRSRGGRERYF.

The genes are TRBV2 and TRBJ1-2, with TRBD1 matching over 7 bases. V lost 0 bases and J lost 6; bases outside the gene matches: 10. This CDR3 comprises 16 residues. From germline, CDR1 is SNHLY and CDR2 FYNNEI. CDR3 DNA sequence: TGTGCCAGCAGTGAAGCCTTTACAGGGGTCCTAAATGGCTACACCTTC. Its translation: CASSEAFTGVLNGYTF. Combining the CDR3 with reference TRBV2 and TRBJ1-2 gives the whole variable domain EPEVTQTPSHQVTQMGQEVILRCVPISNHLYFYWYRQILGQKVEFLVSFYNNEISEKSEIFDDQFSVERPDGSNFTLKIRSTKLEDSAMYFCASSEAFTGVLNGYTFGSGTRLTVV.

The rearrangement uses TRBV30 and TRBJ2-3, with 8 bases aligning to TRBD1. The V and J ends lost 2 bases and 2 bases, in that order; junction bases with no gene match: 9. Germline V gene sequence: CDR1 GTSNPN, CDR2 SVGIG (reference sequence). This CDR3 is built from 16 residues. The CDR3, as DNA: TGTGCCTGGAGTCCCGGACAGGGAAAGTCCACAGATACGCAGTATTTT. It codes for CAWSPGQGKSTDTQYF.

The chain recombines TRBV18 with TRBJ2-3; D perhaps matches TRBD2 (5 bases). The ends were cut back, 3 bases at V and 3 bases at J, with 10 bases in the middle. The CDR3 runs 14 residues. Germline CDR1 is KGHSH and CDR2 is LQKENI. In nucleotides, the CDR3 is TGTGCCAGCTCACCGAGCGGTATGACAGATACGCAGTATTTT. Translation: CASSPSGMTDTQYF.

The chain links TRBV6-1 to TRBJ2-1, with 7 bases that match TRBD2. CDR1 is MNHNS and CDR2 is SASEGT in the germline V gene. CDR3 length: 15 residues. V gave up 2 bases and J gave up 4 bases; unmatched junction bases: 5. CDR3 coding DNA: TGTGCCAGCAGTGAAATGGGGGGGAATTACAATGAGCAGTTCTTC. Residues: CASSEMGGNYNEQFF.

This clonotype was counted a single time. V usage is TRBV6-1 and J usage is TRBJ2-1, with D unresolved. The CDR3 sequence is 11 residues long. Per the germline V gene, CDR1 is MNHNS and CDR2 is SASEGT. The V end was cut by 7 bases, the J end by 3 bases, with 4 bases between. The CDR3 is CASINYNEQFF. The CDR3 DNA reads as TGTGCCAGCATCAACTACAATGAGCAGTTCTTC.

The V call is TRBV12-3 or TRBV12-4, the J call TRBJ1-1; D unresolved. Trimming cost V 6 bases and J 7 bases, with 18 bases left between them. The CDR3 has 14 amino acids. The chain's CDR3 is CASSQRGDDGEAFF. Written as DNA, the CDR3 is TGTGCCAGCAGCCAGCGGGGAGACGACGGTGAAGCTTTCTTT.

The gene calls are TRBV5-1 and TRBJ1-1, with TRBD1 identical over 11 bases. CDR1 and CDR2 from the germline V gene are SGHRS and YFSETQ. The CDR3 runs to 15 residues. V shed 4 bases and J 8 bases; nucleotides not matched to a gene: 10. The DNA for the CDR3 is TGCGCCAGCAGCCTAGCCGGGACAGGGGGGGAGGAAGCTTTCTTT. Translation gives CASSLAGTGGEEAFF.

This clonotype was recorded only once. J is TRBJ2-3 and V is TRBV18; TRBD2 aligns across 7 bases. This CDR3 comprises 16 residues. Germline V lookup: CDR1 KGHSH, CDR2 LQKENI. With 1 base clipped from V and 7 bases from J, the junction kept 11 bases outside the gene matches. CDR3 bases: TGTGCCAGCTCACCACGAATCGGGAGGACCCCGAATACGCAGTATTTT. It yields the protein CASSPRIGRTPNTQYF.

This clonotype has more than one count but fewer than ten. This rearrangement joins TRBV5-1 to TRBJ2-3; D unresolved. Trimming stripped 1 base from V and 2 bases from J, with 11 bases between. CDR3 size: 15 residues. CDR1 and CDR2 from the germline V gene are SGHRS and YFSETQ. The CDR3 is CASSLIGHNTDTQYF. The CDR3 DNA reads as TGCGCCAGCAGCTTGATCGGTCACAACACAGATACGCAGTATTTT. Full variable domain (missing parts from reference TRBV5-1 and TRBJ2-3): KAGVTQTPRYLIKTRGQQVTLSCSPISGHRSVSWYQQTPGQGLQFLFEYFSETQRNKGNFPGRFSGRQFSNSRSEMNVSTLELGDSALYLCASSLIGHNTDTQYFGPGTRLTVL.

This CDR3 reads CASSEEPGQDYGYTF. In DNA form, the CDR3 reads TGTGCCAGCAGTGAAGAGCCGGGACAGGACTATGGCTACACCTTC. V and J are TRBV6-1 and TRBJ1-2; 8 positions agree with TRBD1. The CDR3 has 15 amino acids. Germline V gene data show CDR1 as MNHNS and CDR2 as SASEGT. J was trimmed by 3 bases and V by 1 base; bases with no gene match: 4.

The rearrangement uses TRBV6-1 and TRBJ2-2, with 8 nucleotides matching TRBD1. Germline assignment: CDR1 MNHNS and CDR2 SASEGT. Trimming cost V 9 bases and J 4 bases; bases outside gene matches: 4. The CDR3 totals 13 residues. The CDR3 loop reads CASLTGGTGELFF. The DNA of the CDR3 is TGTGCCAGTCTAACAGGGGGCACCGGGGAGCTGTTTTTT.

This clonotype was counted between two and nine times. This chain uses TRBV5-1 with TRBJ2-4, with 10 nucleotides matching TRBD1. The V gene end was trimmed by 2 bases and the J gene end by 8 bases; junction bases not matched to a gene: 7. Germline V gene lookup returns CDR1 SGHRS and CDR2 YFSETQ. The CDR3 sequence is 15 residues long. The CDR3 protein is CASSFSGTGVDIQYF. CDR3 DNA: TGCGCCAGCAGCTTCTCCGGGACAGGGGTTGACATTCAGTACTTC.

This chain links TRBV29-1 with TRBJ1-5; D not certain. V was shortened by 4 bases and J by 0 bases, with 16 bases between the two germline ends. This CDR3 has 16 residues. Germline CDR1 is SQVTM and CDR2 is ANQGSEA. Here the CDR3 DNA reads TGCAGCGTTGTCCCCCGTCGGCGGTATAGCAATCAGCCCCAGCATTTT. This gives the protein CSVVPRRRYSNQPQHF.

The chain links TRBV20-1 to TRBJ2-5; 8 bases are shared with TRBD2. The CDR3 is made up of 14 amino acids. Germline V CDR1 and CDR2: DFQATT, SNEGSKA (reference sequence). The ends lost 3 bases at V and 4 bases at J; junction bases unmatched: 7. The CDR3 sequence: CSASRLAGRETQYF. The CDR3 coding sequence is TGCAGTGCTAGTCGCCTAGCGGGTAGAGAGACCCAGTACTTC.

This clonotype was seen more than once but under ten times. The V call is TRBV2, the J call TRBJ2-7; 8 positions match TRBD2. Unmatched junction bases numbered 6, after V lost 1 base and J lost 7 bases. The germline V gene encodes CDR1 SNHLY and CDR2 FYNNEI. CDR3 length: 14 amino acids. CDR3: CASSEVLAGSEQYF. DNA for the CDR3: TGTGCCAGCAGTGAAGTTCTAGCGGGTAGTGAGCAGTACTTC.